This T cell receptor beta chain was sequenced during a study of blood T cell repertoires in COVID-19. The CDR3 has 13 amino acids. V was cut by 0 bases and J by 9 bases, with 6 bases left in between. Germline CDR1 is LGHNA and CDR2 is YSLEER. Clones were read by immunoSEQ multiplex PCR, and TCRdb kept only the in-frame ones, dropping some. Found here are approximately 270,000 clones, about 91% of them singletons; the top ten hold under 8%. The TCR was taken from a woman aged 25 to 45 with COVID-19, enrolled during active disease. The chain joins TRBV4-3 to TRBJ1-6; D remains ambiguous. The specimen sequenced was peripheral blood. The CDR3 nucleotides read TGCGCCAGCAGCCAAGATAGAGGTTCACCCCTCCACTTT. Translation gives CASSQDRGSPLHF.